The 23 T cell receptor beta chains given below trace back to one sample, sequenced in a study of T cell responses to AZD1222 COVID-19 vaccine. This table comes from immunoSEQ multiplex PCR, and its TCRdb copy is limited to in-frame clones, with some not included. Of 140,000 to 150,000 clones in the sample, approximately 89% are singletons; the top ten hold around 1.7%. The sequencing used peripheral blood, collected 28 days after the second AZD1222 dose. The receptors stem from an adult who received the AZD1222 COVID-19 vaccine.

This clone was observed a handful of times. V and J are TRBV27 and TRBJ2-5, with no clear D. Between the trimmed V and J ends, which lost 4 bases and 0 bases, there was a span of 12 bases. The CDR3 runs 15 residues. The germline gives CDR1 MNHEY, CDR2 SMNVEV (reference sequence). DNA for the CDR3: TGTGCCAGCAGTTCGGGCACACGGTACCAAGAGACCCAGTACTTC. It yields the protein CASSSGTRYQETQYF.

The chain is built from TRBV7-2 and TRBJ2-3, with D unclear. Trimming removed 2 bases at V and 2 bases at J, with 11 bases between. CDR1 is SGHTA, CDR2 FQGNSA, per germline. CDR3 length: 15 amino acids. Here the CDR3 reads CASSLIVGPTDTQYF. The CDR3 DNA follows: TGTGCCAGCAGCTTAATTGTTGGGCCCACAGATACGCAGTATTTT.

The V gene is TRBV9, the J gene TRBJ1-2, with D hard to call. The CDR3 consists of 14 residues. V shed 3 bases and J shed 8 bases, with 17 bases lying between them. CDR1 is SGDLS, CDR2 YYNGEE, per germline. The CDR3 is CASSGGPMGLGYTF. The CDR3 nucleotides read TGTGCCAGCAGCGGAGGACCCATGGGGTTAGGCTACACCTTC. Using reference TRBV9 and TRBJ1-2 for the parts outside the CDR3, the full variable domain is DSGVTQTPKHLITATGQRVTLRCSPRSGDLSVYWYQQSLDQGLQFLIQYYNGEERAKGNILERFSAQQFPDLHSELNLSSLELGDSALYFCASSGGPMGLGYTFGSGTRLTVV.

The chain has TRBV2 and TRBJ1-6, with TRBD1 as a possible D gene (6 bases). Germline CDR1 is SNHLY and CDR2 is FYNNEI. The CDR3 loop spans 16 amino acids. The V end was cut by 6 bases, the J end by 7 bases, with 19 bases between. The CDR3 reads CASRQGPPTGNSPLHF. The CDR3 nucleotides read TGTGCCAGCAGGCAGGGGCCGCCCACCGGGAATTCACCCCTCCACTTT.

This chain joins TRBV7-2 and TRBJ1-6; 11 bases align to TRBD1. The CDR3 covers 14 residues. V shed 5 bases, J shed 9 bases, and the junction held 3 bases outside the gene matches. The germline gives CDR1 SGHTA, CDR2 FQGNSA. The CDR3 region has the DNA TGTGCCAGCAGCGGACAGGGGGCGCTTTCACCCCTCCACTTT. Translating it yields CASSGQGALSPLHF.

The V gene is TRBV6-4, the J gene TRBJ1-5, with D maybe TRBD1 (5 bases). With 3 bases removed from V and 3 bases from J, the gap between germline ends came to 15 bases. The germline CDR1 and CDR2 sequences are MRHNA and SNTAGT. This CDR3 comprises 16 residues. CDR3 nucleotide sequence: TGTGCCAGCAGTGAATCTCAGGGAGGGCCCAATCAGCCCCAGCATTTT. Its protein is CASSESQGGPNQPQHF.

This clone appeared once. This sequence joins TRBV7-3 and TRBJ2-7; the D gene could be TRBD1 or TRBD2 (5 bases each). Trimming cost V 5 bases and J 2 bases, with 13 bases left between them. The CDR3 runs to 14 residues. Germline V gene data show CDR1 as SGHTA and CDR2 as FQGTGA. CDR3 nucleotides: TGTGCCAGCAGCACCGGGACGCTTACCTACGAGCAGTACTTC. Residues: CASSTGTLTYEQYF.

The chain links TRBV5-1 to TRBJ1-2; D gene ambiguous. Germline CDR1 and CDR2: SGHRS and YFSETQ. Trimming removed 4 bases at V and 2 bases at J, with 12 bases between. This CDR3 contains 14 residues. CDR3: CASSLSNFNYGYTF. The CDR3 DNA is TGCGCCAGCAGCCTAAGCAATTTCAACTATGGCTACACCTTC.

The chain recombines TRBV18 with TRBJ1-5, with D unresolved. V shed 2 bases and J shed 7 bases, with 6 bases lying between them. Germline lookup yields CDR1 KGHSH and CDR2 LQKENI. CDR3 size: 12 residues. The CDR3 spells CASSPGEQPQHF. CDR3 DNA: TGTGCCAGCTCACCAGGGGAACAGCCCCAGCATTTT.

The chain links TRBV5-1 to TRBJ1-3, with D possibly matching TRBD1 (5 bases). Germline CDR1 SGHRS, CDR2 YFSETQ. V lost 1 base and J 4 bases, leaving 12 bases between the germline ends. The CDR3 has 15 amino acids. The CDR3 sequence is CASSLQGVHGNTIYF. CDR3 DNA sequence: TGCGCCAGCAGCTTGCAAGGGGTTCACGGAAACACCATATATTTT.

The rearrangement links TRBV10-2 to TRBJ2-7; possibly TRBD2 for D (6 bases). Germline CDR1 WSHSY, CDR2 SAAADI. The length of the CDR3 is 15 residues. V lost 2 bases and J 6 bases, leaving 17 bases between the germline ends. Here the CDR3 reads CASSEAHRLGGEQYF. The CDR3 DNA reads as TGCGCCAGCAGTGAGGCCCACCGACTGGGAGGCGAGCAGTACTTC.

The rearrangement links TRBV7-9 to TRBJ1-1; D is perhaps TRBD1 (6 bases). The CDR3 is 17 amino acids. V was cut by 2 bases and J by 5 bases, with 21 bases left in between. Germline values: CDR1 SEHNR, CDR2 FQNEAQ (reference sequence). This CDR3 reads CASSLLRGAQEGTEAFF. Written as DNA, the CDR3 is TGTGCCAGCAGCTTACTACGGGGGGCGCAAGAGGGGACTGAAGCTTTCTTT.

The rearrangement links TRBV11-1 to TRBJ1-6; D is perhaps TRBD1 (5 bases). This CDR3 contains 16 residues. Trimming took off 3 bases at V and 7 bases at J, with 16 bases between the two ends. Germline CDR1 reads SGHAT; CDR2 reads FQDESV (reference sequence). This chain's CDR3 is CASSLGTWGSNSPLHF. CDR3 nucleotides: TGTGCCAGCAGCTTGGGGACGTGGGGTTCCAATTCACCCCTCCACTTT. Using reference TRBV11-1 and TRBJ1-6 for the parts outside the CDR3, the full variable domain is EAEVAQSPRYKITEKSQAVAFWCDPISGHATLYWYRQILGQGPELLVQFQDESVVDDSQLPKDRFSAERLKGVDSTLKIQPAELGDSAMYLCASSLGTWGSNSPLHFGNGTRLTVT.

The chain is built from TRBV6-2 or TRBV6-3 and TRBJ2-3; a weak D match, TRBD1 (6 bases). The CDR3 has 15 residues. CDR1 and CDR2 (germline): MNHEY, SVGEGT. V was clipped by 6 bases and J by 3 bases, with 16 bases between them. CDR3 region: CASSRGWSGTDTQYF. For the CDR3, the DNA is TGTGCCAGCAGCAGGGGTTGGTCCGGGACAGATACGCAGTATTTT.

The chain links TRBV2 to TRBJ1-6; TRBD1 matches 7 bases. Trimming cost V 6 bases and J 8 bases; bases outside gene matches: 4. From germline, CDR1 is SNHLY and CDR2 FYNNEI. The CDR3 sequence is 13 residues long. The CDR3, as DNA: TGTGCCAGCAGAACAGGGGAGGATTCACCCCTCCACTTT. Protein product: CASRTGEDSPLHF. The full variable domain, its missing parts supplied by reference TRBV2 and TRBJ1-6, is EPEVTQTPSHQVTQMGQEVILRCVPISNHLYFYWYRQILGQKVEFLVSFYNNEISEKSEIFDDQFSVERPDGSNFTLKIRSTKLEDSAMYFCASRTGEDSPLHFGNGTRLTVT.

The chain combines TRBV25-1 with TRBJ2-7; D possibly matches TRBD1 or TRBD2 (6 bases each). CDR1 and CDR2 (germline): MGHDK, SYGVNS. V lost 1 base, J lost 4 bases, and 20 bases lay in between. CDR3 size: 17 residues. The CDR3 loop is CASSESTSGGGLYEQYF. The CDR3 region has the DNA TGTGCCAGCAGTGAATCCACCTCCGGGGGCGGCTTATACGAGCAGTACTTC.

This clone appeared a single time. The chain is built from TRBV30 and TRBJ1-3; 10 bases line up with TRBD1. The V gene end was trimmed by 5 bases and the J gene end by 0 bases; junction bases not matched to a gene: 7. Per the germline V gene, CDR1 is GTSNPN and CDR2 is SVGIG (reference sequence). The CDR3 spans 16 residues. The CDR3: CAWGGDRGFSGNTIYF. DNA for the CDR3: TGTGCCTGGGGGGGGGACAGGGGATTCTCTGGAAACACCATATATTTT.

V is TRBV7-2 and J is TRBJ1-1; 8 nucleotides match TRBD1. There are 13 residues in the CDR3. V shed 5 bases and J 3 bases; nucleotides not matched to a gene: 2. The germline V gene has CDR1 SGHTA and CDR2 FQGNSA. CDR3 loop: CASSTQGDTEAFF. For the CDR3, the DNA is TGTGCCAGCAGCACACAGGGGGACACTGAAGCTTTCTTT. The whole variable domain, remainder taken from reference TRBV7-2 and TRBJ1-1, is GAGVSQSPSNKVTEKGKDVELRCDPISGHTALYWYRQSLGQGLEFLIYFQGNSAPDKSGLPSDRFSAERTGGSVSTLTIQRTQQEDSAVYLCASSTQGDTEAFFGQGTRLTVV.

This clone was seen a few times. This sequence joins TRBV1 and TRBJ1-2. TRBV1 is labeled a pseudogene. The CDR3 extends over 12 amino acids. The CDR3 here is CTSGILRYGYTF. CDR3 coding DNA: TGCACCAGCGGGATTCTCCGTTATGGCTACACCTTC.

The genes are TRBV11-2 and TRBJ2-7; the D is unclear. This CDR3 has 16 amino acids. Germline assignment: CDR1 SGHAT and CDR2 FQNNGV. Trimming pared 5 bases from V and 4 bases from J, leaving 21 bases between. The CDR3 sequence is CASSPGRGMASYEQYF. CDR3 bases: TGTGCCAGCAGCCCCGGACGCGGTATGGCCTCTTACGAGCAGTACTTC.

The genes are TRBV5-5 and TRBJ2-7; D may be TRBD1 or TRBD2 (5 bases each). CDR3 length: 14 residues. The germline CDR1 and CDR2 sequences are SGHKS and YYEKEE (reference sequence). V was shortened by 4 bases and J by 1 base, with 12 bases between the two germline ends. This CDR3 is CASSPGPKSYEQYF. The DNA of the CDR3 is TGTGCCAGCAGCCCGGGACCAAAATCCTACGAGCAGTACTTC.

This chain joins TRBV4-1 and TRBJ1-1, with D perhaps matching TRBD1 (5 bases). CDR1 is MGHRA, CDR2 YSYEKL, per germline. CDR3 length: 16 amino acids. Trimming took off 1 base at V and 4 bases at J, with 16 bases between the two ends. Written as DNA, the CDR3 is TGCGCCAGCAGCCAAGGGAATCAGGGATTAATCACTGAAGCTTTCTTT. Protein sequence: CASSQGNQGLITEAFF.

The chain links TRBV9 to TRBJ2-3, with D possibly matching TRBD2 (6 bases). There are 15 residues in the CDR3. CDR1 SGDLS and CDR2 YYNGEE come from the germline V gene. The V gene lost 1 base and the J gene lost 3 bases, with 12 bases spanning the gap. Here the CDR3 DNA reads TGTGCCAGCAGCGTACAGACTAGTTGGACAGATACGCAGTATTTT. This codes for CASSVQTSWTDTQYF.